The present TCR beta chain was sequenced within a study of shared clonotypes between healthy human individuals. Worth noting for this clone: Its antigen is not identified.

Study-level points and caveats: Sampling included only blood; tissue repertoires likely differ. Measured sharing among donors was expected to vary with sequencing depth.

Participating donors were healthy, HIV-negative adults free of recent acute infections or vaccinations. Memory CD4+ cells were the fraction left after CD45RA+ naive selection. The CDR3 is made up of 18 amino acids. In germline, CDR1 is SNHLY, CDR2 FYNNEI. Trimming cost V 6 bases and J 6 bases, with 28 bases left between them. Assay used: immunoSEQ multiplex PCR; TCRdb lists only in-frame clones, some missing. The table lists 2 million to 3 million clones, over 85% of them singletons, with 0.36% in the top ten. Sequences were obtained from naive CD4+ T cells from PBMCs. Subset of the sample: CD45RA+ positively selected. The genes are TRBV2 and TRBJ2-3, with a weak D call TRBD2 (6 bases). The source is a man aged 18 to 35 in good health. Some clones in this sample may be carry-over from other donors' samples. CDR3 in DNA: TGTGCCAGCAGGAGGCCCCTAGAACTAGCTACACCTCGGGATACGCAGTATTTT. Protein: CASRRPLELATPRDTQYF. The full variable domain, completed using reference TRBV2 and TRBJ2-3, is EPEVTQTPSHQVTQMGQEVILRCVPISNHLYFYWYRQILGQKVEFLVSFYNNEISEKSEIFDDQFSVERPDGSNFTLKIRSTKLEDSAMYFCASRRPLELATPRDTQYFGPGTRLTVL.